These 6 T cell receptor beta chains came from one sample sequenced in a study of blood T cell repertoires in COVID-19. The method was immunoSEQ multiplex PCR; TCRdb's version includes in-frame clones alone and lacks a portion of them. The top ten hold roughly 9% of the sample, which has 240,000 or so clones, about 89% seen once. The sequenced sample consisted of PBMCs or T cells enriched from blood (not recorded which). These receptors all stem from a man in his forties or fifties who had recovered from COVID-19.

Only a few counts were recorded for this clone. The gene calls are TRBV9 and TRBJ1-2, with D perhaps matching TRBD1 (5 bases). The CDR3 extends over 14 amino acids. V was cut by 0 bases and J by 6 bases, with 12 bases left in between. The germline CDR1 and CDR2 sequences are SGDLS and YYNGEE. The CDR3 nucleotides are TGTGCCAGCAGCGTAGAGGCAGGGCCGGATGGCTACACCTTC. Translated, it gives CASSVEAGPDGYTF. The variable domain in full, with the rest retrieved from reference TRBV9 and TRBJ1-2, is DSGVTQTPKHLITATGQRVTLRCSPRSGDLSVYWYQQSLDQGLQFLIQYYNGEERAKGNILERFSAQQFPDLHSELNLSSLELGDSALYFCASSVEAGPDGYTFGSGTRLTVV.

The V call is TRBV7-3, the J call TRBJ2-3; TRBD1 aligns across 9 bases. The CDR3 extends over 17 amino acids. CDR1 is SGHTA and CDR2 is FQGTGA in the germline V gene. The ends lost 1 base at V and 6 bases at J; junction bases unmatched: 11. In DNA, the CDR3 is TGTGCCAGCAGCTTAATCGGGGGACAGGGCTACTTGGATACGCAGTATTTT. Its translation is CASSLIGGQGYLDTQYF.

The CDR3 DNA follows: TGCGCCAGCAGGGTTGGAGGAGAGACCCAGTACTTC. Its protein product is CASRVGGETQYF. This rearrangement joins TRBV5-1 to TRBJ2-5; tentative D call: TRBD2 (5 bases). The CDR3 has 12 residues. V was clipped by 5 bases and J by 4 bases, with 9 bases between them. Germline loops: CDR1 SGHRS, CDR2 YFSETQ. The full variable domain, in which reference TRBV5-1 and TRBJ2-5 provide the parts outside the CDR3, is KAGVTQTPRYLIKTRGQQVTLSCSPISGHRSVSWYQQTPGQGLQFLFEYFSETQRNKGNFPGRFSGRQFSNSRSEMNVSTLELGDSALYLCASRVGGETQYFGPGTRLLVL.

This clone showed up just once. V usage is TRBV24-1 and J usage is TRBJ1-2, with D possibly being TRBD1 (5 bases). Germline V gene sequence: CDR1 KGHDR, CDR2 SFDVKD. The CDR3 is 15 amino acids. V lost 5 bases, J lost 7 bases, and 19 bases lay in between. Here the CDR3 reads CATSAPGPTGSGYTF. DNA of the CDR3: TGTGCCACCAGTGCCCCGGGCCCAACAGGTAGTGGCTACACCTTC.

The chain joins TRBV7-9 to TRBJ1-3, with D unresolved. Germline V CDR1 and CDR2: SEHNR, FQNEAQ (reference sequence). The CDR3 loop spans 12 amino acids. Trimming left V 8 bases short and J 4 bases short, with 9 bases between. CDR3 sequence (DNA): TGTGCCAGCGGGAGTTCGGGAAACACCATATATTTT. It is translated as CASGSSGNTIYF.

The rearrangement links TRBV6-5 to TRBJ2-1, with 8 positions matching TRBD1. Germline trimming cut 6 bases from V and 12 bases from J; bases unmatched to any gene: 13. The germline CDR1 and CDR2 sequences are MNHEY and SVGAGI. The CDR3 extends over 14 amino acids. CDR3 in DNA: TGTGCCAGCAGCGGACAGGGACCCACCTTTGGGCAGTTCTTC. Protein: CASSGQGPTFGQFF.